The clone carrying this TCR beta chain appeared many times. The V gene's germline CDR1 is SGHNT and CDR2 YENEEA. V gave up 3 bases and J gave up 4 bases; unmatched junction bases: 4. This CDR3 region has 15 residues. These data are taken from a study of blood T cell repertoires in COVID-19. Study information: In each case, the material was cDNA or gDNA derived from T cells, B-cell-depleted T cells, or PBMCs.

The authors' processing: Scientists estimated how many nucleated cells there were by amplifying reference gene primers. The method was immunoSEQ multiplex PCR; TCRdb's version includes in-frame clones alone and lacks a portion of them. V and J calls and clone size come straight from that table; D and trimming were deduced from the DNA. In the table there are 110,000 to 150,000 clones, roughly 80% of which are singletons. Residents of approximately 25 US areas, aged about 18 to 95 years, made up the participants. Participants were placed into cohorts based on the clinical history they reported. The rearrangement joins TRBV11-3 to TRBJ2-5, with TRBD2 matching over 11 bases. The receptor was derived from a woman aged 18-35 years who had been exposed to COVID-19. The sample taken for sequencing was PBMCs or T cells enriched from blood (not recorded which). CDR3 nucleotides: TGTGCCAGCAGCTTGTCTAGCGGGAGGATAGAGACCCAGTACTTC. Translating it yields CASSLSSGRIETQYF.